A selection of T cell receptor beta chains follows, all from one sample in a study of CD8 T cells in Susac syndrome. MiXCR, applied by TCRdb to the immunoSEQ multiplex PCR reads, yields one record per CDR3 protein. The sample holds some 260,000 distinct CDR3 sequences; about 85% are singletons and the top ten take 0.11%. The sample taken for sequencing was CD8+ T cells from PBMCs. Receptors were obtained from a human donor with multiple sclerosis. The CDR3 runs from the conserved cysteine through the conserved F or W. A D gene is named only where the DNA matches it firmly. Part of the rows lack a size; the others show once, few, many or a class for expanded clones.

D gene	V gene	J gene	clone size	CDR3 protein	CDR3 DNA
.	TRBV15	TRBJ2-3	.	CATSRDYQTDTQYF	TGTGCCACCAGCAGAGATTATCAGACAGATACGCAGTATTTT
TRBD2	TRBV7-9	TRBJ2-7	.	CASSSSGRVYEQYF	TGTGCCAGCAGCAGTAGCGGGAGGGTCTACGAGCAGTACTTC
.	TRBV5-1	TRBJ1-1	few	CASSLAQGPTEAFF	TGCGCCAGCAGCTTGGCCCAGGGTCCAACTGAAGCTTTCTTT
.	TRBV27	TRBJ1-1	.	CASSGRLTEAFF	TGTGCCAGCAGTGGGCGTTTGACTGAAGCTTTCTTT
.	TRBV7-9	TRBJ2-3	.	CASSLVETDTQYF	TGTGCCAGCAGCTTAGTTGAGACAGATACGCAGTATTTT
.	TRBV5-5	TRBJ1-1	.	CASSFWGAEAFF	TGTGCCAGCAGCTTCTGGGGGGCTGAAGCTTTCTTT
TRBD2	TRBV7-2	TRBJ2-3	.	CASSHLLLAPHPRIEYF	TGTGCCAGCAGCCACCTGCTACTAGCGCCACACCCTCGCATTGAGTATTTT
.	TRBV29-1	TRBJ1-1	.	CSVESWQGRASGTEAFF	TGCAGCGTTGAATCATGGCAGGGAAGGGCGTCGGGCACTGAAGCTTTCTTT
TRBD1	TRBV9	TRBJ2-4	.	CASSVAGQGAKNIQYF	TGTGCCAGCAGCGTAGCGGGACAGGGTGCCAAAAACATTCAGTACTTC
.	TRBV28	TRBJ2-3	.	CASSLLAGRTDTQYF	TGTGCCAGCAGTTTACTAGCAGGGAGGACAGATACGCAGTATTTT
.	TRBV9	TRBJ2-1	.	CASSVAGTFDEQFF	TGTGCCAGCAGCGTAGCGGGAACGTTCGATGAGCAGTTCTTC
.	TRBV3-1	TRBJ2-5	.	CASSQDRDKNQETQYF	TGTGCCAGCAGCCAAGATCGGGACAAGAACCAAGAGACCCAGTACTTC
.	TRBV9	TRBJ2-1	.	CASSGSGSLDEQFF	TGTGCCAGCAGCGGTTCCGGGAGTCTGGATGAGCAGTTCTTC
.	TRBV9	TRBJ1-2	once	CASSVGPYGYTF	TGTGCCAGCAGCGTAGGCCCCTATGGCTACACCTTC
.	TRBV15	TRBJ1-2	.	CATSSPRDNSYGYTF	TGTGCCACCAGCTCCCCCCGGGACAACTCCTATGGCTACACCTTC
.	TRBV9	TRBJ1-5	.	CASSVEGRVNQPQHF	TGTGCCAGCAGCGTAGAGGGCAGGGTAAATCAGCCCCAGCATTTT
.	TRBV9	TRBJ1-1	.	CASSGSRALNTEAFF	TGTGCCAGCAGCGGCTCCAGGGCTCTGAACACTGAAGCTTTCTTT
.	TRBV5-1	TRBJ2-4	.	CASSLEGTAKNIQYF	TGCGCCAGCAGCTTGGAGGGAACGGCCAAAAACATTCAGTACTTC
.	TRBV27	TRBJ2-3	.	CATVGSQDTQYF	TGTGCCACCGTGGGCAGTCAAGATACGCAGTATTTT
.	TRBV28	TRBJ2-1	.	CASGGGLEQFF	TGTGCCAGCGGTGGGGGACTCGAGCAGTTCTTC
.	TRBV29-1	TRBJ2-2	.	CSVEDENTGELFF	TGCAGCGTTGAAGATGAGAACACCGGGGAGCTGTTTTTT
.	TRBV7-3	TRBJ2-7	.	CASSGGRGPPYEQYF	TGTGCCAGCAGCGGGGGGCGGGGCCCCCCCTACGAGCAGTACTTC
.	TRBV27	TRBJ1-1	.	CASRRSDRQTAFF	TGTGCCAGCCGCCGTTCGGATCGACAAACGGCTTTCTTT
.	TRBV11-1	TRBJ1-2	.	CASSSTGYHYGYTF	TGTGCCAGCAGCTCGACAGGATATCACTATGGCTACACCTTC
.	TRBV27	TRBJ2-7	.	CASSSRQTHEQYF	TGTGCCAGCAGTTCACGACAGACTCACGAGCAGTACTTC
TRBD2	TRBV9	TRBJ2-2	.	CASSVGTSGRAGELFF	TGTGCCAGCAGCGTCGGGACTAGCGGGAGGGCCGGGGAGCTGTTTTTT
.	TRBV28	TRBJ2-1	.	CASSYGPPFRALQYNEQFF	TGTGCCAGCAGTTATGGGCCCCCTTTTCGGGCACTTCAATACAATGAGCAGTTCTTC
.	TRBV5-1	TRBJ2-3	.	CASSSGLSDTQYF	TGCGCCAGCAGCTCCGGACTATCCGATACGCAGTATTTT
.	TRBV28	TRBJ1-2	.	CASSFPMAYGYTF	TGTGCCAGCAGTTTCCCTATGGCATATGGCTACACCTTC
.	TRBV7-2	TRBJ2-7	.	CASSLVAEQYF	TGTGCCAGCAGCTTAGTCGCTGAGCAGTACTTC
.	TRBV27	TRBJ2-5	.	CASSLPDSKQTQYF	TGTGCCAGCAGTTTACCCGACAGTAAACAGACCCAGTACTTC
TRBD2	TRBV27	TRBJ2-3	.	CASGRTLALSTDTQYF	TGTGCCAGCGGAAGGACACTAGCGCTCAGCACAGATACGCAGTATTTT
TRBD2	TRBV7-9	TRBJ2-5	.	CASTSDPLLAGGYLETQYF	TGTGCCAGCACCTCAGACCCCCTACTAGCGGGAGGTTACCTGGAGACCCAGTACTTC
.	TRBV27	TRBJ2-1	.	CASSTYNADEQFF	TGTGCCAGCTCAACTTACAACGCAGATGAGCAGTTCTTC
TRBD1	TRBV20-1	TRBJ1-5	.	CSASGWDRVAQPQHF	TGCAGTGCTAGTGGATGGGACAGGGTAGCTCAGCCCCAGCATTTT